These T cell receptor beta chains were read from a single sample in a study of cytomegalovirus exposure and HLA in healthy donors. Using immunoSEQ multiplex PCR, the repertoire was profiled, and TCRdb retains in-frame clones only, with some absent. The sample comprises just over 150,000 clones, 65% to 90% of which are singletons, and around 6.6% rests with the top ten. Sample: PBMCs. These receptors were collected from a man aged 50-59 years in good health and CMV-seropositive. The CDR3 runs from the conserved cysteine through the conserved F or W. A D gene is named only where the DNA matches it firmly. Clone size is not always given. Where it is, it says once, few, many or a class for expanded clones.

cdr3_aa cdr3_nt j_call clone_size v_call d_call
CASSVRDSLINEQFF TGTGCCAGCAGCGTCCGGGACTCCCTAATAAATGAGCAGTTCTTC TRBJ2-1 . TRBV9 .
CASSLESSYNEQFF TGTGCCAGCAGTTTAGAGAGCTCCTACAATGAGCAGTTCTTC TRBJ2-1 . TRBV27 .
CASSDPVTGVLDTQYF TGTGCCAGCAGTGATCCTGTGACAGGGGTTCTAGATACGCAGTATTTT TRBJ2-3 many TRBV25-1 TRBD1
CASSVGFGREDNEQFF TGTGCCAGCAGCGTAGGGTTTGGGCGGGAAGACAATGAGCAGTTCTTC TRBJ2-1 . TRBV9 .
CASSRQGYNSPLHF TGTGCCAGCAGCCGACAGGGATATAATTCACCCCTCCACTTT TRBJ1-6 . TRBV14 TRBD1
CASSVGDRGYEQYF TGTGCCAGCAGCGTAGGGGACAGGGGATACGAGCAGTACTTC TRBJ2-7 . TRBV9 TRBD1
CASSPTSPERYGPDTQYF TGCGCCAGCAGCCCGACAAGCCCCGAGAGATATGGTCCAGATACGCAGTATTTT TRBJ2-3 . TRBV5-1 .
CASSLTTSYEQYF TGTGCCAGCAGCTTGACAACATCCTACGAGCAGTACTTC TRBJ2-7 . TRBV5-5 .
CASNPFGEGTGIYTQYF TGCGCCAGCAATCCGTTCGGGGAAGGGACAGGGATTTATACGCAGTATTTT TRBJ2-3 . TRBV23-1 TRBD1
CASSNSKLGANVLTF TGCGCCAGCAGTAACAGCAAACTCGGGGCCAACGTCCTGACTTTC TRBJ2-6 . TRBV10-1 .
CASSQGASNQPQHF TGTGCCAGCAGTCAGGGGGCTAGCAATCAGCCCCAGCATTTT TRBJ1-5 . TRBV6-5 TRBD1
CASRGPNPNYGYTF TGTGCCAGCAGGGGGCCCAATCCTAACTATGGCTACACCTTC TRBJ1-2 . TRBV2 .
CASSSRDRGTYNEQFF TGTGCCAGCAGCTCCCGCGACAGGGGAACCTACAATGAGCAGTTCTTC TRBJ2-1 once TRBV11-2 TRBD1
CASSLGGHGDHEQYF TGTGCCAGCAGCTTGGGGGGACACGGTGACCACGAGCAGTACTTC TRBJ2-7 . TRBV5-4 .
CASSPTGTEAFF TGTGCCAGCAGCCCGACAGGGACTGAAGCTTTCTTT TRBJ1-1 . TRBV6-5 TRBD1
CASSLVLAGFGQFF TGTGCCAGCAGCCTCGTCCTAGCGGGATTCGGGCAGTTCTTC TRBJ2-1 . TRBV7-8 TRBD2
CASSQFAGGYTF TGTGCCAGCAGCCAGTTTGCAGGTGGCTACACCTTC TRBJ1-2 . TRBV16 .
CASSRDRGREDTEAFF TGTGCCAGCAGCCGGGACAGGGGGCGCGAAGACACTGAAGCTTTCTTT TRBJ1-1 . TRBV7-8 TRBD1
CASSEVVGQSGELFF TGTGCCAGCAGTGAAGTAGTCGGACAGAGCGGGGAGCTGTTTTTT TRBJ2-2 . TRBV6-1 .
CASSQRPKGRLAIKTGELFF TGTGCCAGCAGCCAAAGGCCTAAGGGTCGACTAGCGATTAAAACCGGGGAGCTGTTTTTT TRBJ2-2 . TRBV7-3 TRBD2
CASSLQGGEYYEQYF TGTGCCAGCAGTTTACAAGGGGGCGAATACTACGAGCAGTACTTC TRBJ2-7 . TRBV27 TRBD1
CASSLSLDQPQHF TGCGCCAGCAGCCTCAGTCTTGATCAGCCCCAGCATTTT TRBJ1-5 . TRBV4-1 .
CASSPGGLAGAIRELFF TGTGCCAGCAGCCCGGGGGGTCTAGCGGGAGCTATACGGGAGCTGTTTTTT TRBJ2-2 . TRBV11-2 TRBD2
CASGLDTPGKLFF TGTGCTAGTGGTTTAGATACCCCGGGAAAACTGTTTTTT TRBJ1-4 . TRBV12-5 .
CASSMAGQGNSPLHF TGTGCCAGTAGTATGGCCGGACAGGGAAATTCACCCCTCCACTTT TRBJ1-6 . TRBV19 TRBD1
CASSFYSRAYEQYF TGTGCCAGCAGCTTTTATTCGAGAGCCTACGAGCAGTACTTC TRBJ2-7 once TRBV5-6 .
CASSSSASGANVLTF TGTGCCAGCAGCTCCAGTGCCTCTGGGGCCAACGTCCTGACTTTC TRBJ2-6 . TRBV7-3 .
CASSLRRRRETQYF TGTGCCAGCAGCTTGCGAAGGAGGAGGGAGACCCAGTACTTC TRBJ2-5 . TRBV5-6 .
CASSPRPGGRAGELFF TGTGCCAGCAGCCCTCGACCAGGGGGCCGCGCCGGGGAGCTGTTTTTT TRBJ2-2 . TRBV9 TRBD1
CSALTGTYGAFF TGCAGCGCCTTGACAGGAACATATGGAGCTTTCTTT TRBJ1-1 few TRBV29-1 .
CASSWGGEETQYF TGTGCCAGCAGCTGGGGGGGGGAAGAGACCCAGTACTTC TRBJ2-5 . TRBV5-4 TRBD2
CASSFRGTGVYGYTF TGTGCCAGCAGTTTCCGAGGGACAGGGGTCTATGGCTACACCTTC TRBJ1-2 . TRBV27 TRBD1
CSVESRGAHTTEAFF TGCAGCGTTGAATCCCGGGGGGCCCACACCACTGAAGCTTTCTTT TRBJ1-1 . TRBV29-1 .
CASSLASASTDTQYF TGCGCCAGCAGCTTGGCTAGCGCAAGCACAGATACGCAGTATTTT TRBJ2-3 . TRBV5-1 .
CATSRGDRGHEQYF TGTGCCACCAGCAGAGGGGACAGGGGGCACGAGCAGTACTTC TRBJ2-7 . TRBV15 TRBD1
CASSSTANSNQPQHF TGTGCCAGCAGCTCGACAGCGAATAGCAATCAGCCCCAGCATTTT TRBJ1-5 . TRBV7-8 .
CASVPKTNYGYTF TGTGCCAGCGTCCCAAAAACTAACTATGGCTACACCTTC TRBJ1-2 . TRBV6-6 .
CASSQDMVEDQPQHF TGCGCCAGCAGCCAAGATATGGTAGAAGATCAGCCCCAGCATTTT TRBJ1-5 . TRBV4-1 .
CASSPGTGWETQYF TGCGCCAGCAGCCCTGGGACAGGATGGGAGACCCAGTACTTC TRBJ2-5 . TRBV5-1 TRBD1
CASSLSLAGGPVETQYF TGCGCCAGCAGCTTGTCACTAGCGGGGGGGCCGGTTGAGACCCAGTACTTC TRBJ2-5 . TRBV5-1 TRBD2
CASSELGGAISHGGYTF TGTGCCAGCAGTGAACTAGGGGGGGCGATTTCCCACGGTGGCTACACCTTC TRBJ1-2 few TRBV2 .
CASSIAAGTGPNYGYTF TGTGCCAGTAGTATAGCGGCGGGAACAGGACCTAACTATGGCTACACCTTC TRBJ1-2 . TRBV19 .
CASSPYGAGDSYNEQFF TGTGCCAGCAGCCCTTATGGGGCAGGCGATTCCTACAATGAGCAGTTCTTC TRBJ2-1 . TRBV7-3 .
CATSRAVTGRQETQYF TGTGCCACCAGCAGAGCCGTGACAGGGAGGCAAGAGACCCAGTACTTC TRBJ2-5 few TRBV15 .
CASSLTRRNEQFF TGTGCCAGCAGCTTAACACGTCGGAATGAGCAGTTCTTC TRBJ2-1 . TRBV7-3 .
CASSEGPYTQYF TGTGCCAGCAGTGAAGGGCCCTATACGCAGTATTTT TRBJ2-3 . TRBV6-1 .
CASSQLGGVNTQYF TGTGCCAGCAGCCAACTCGGGGGGGTAAATACGCAGTATTTT TRBJ2-3 . TRBV7-2 TRBD2